Only a few counts were recorded for the clone carrying this TCR beta chain. Its target is unknown. This sample is drawn from a study of human T cells and chemical hapten exposure. Study context: Predominantly women, the patients had alopecia areata, totalis or universalis. Small volume differences among pooled libraries mainly caused per-sample TCR yield variation.

TCRdb ran MiXCR on the RACE reads and lists one entry per CDR3 protein. Among some 120,000 distinct CDR3 sequences listed, 9% to 14% were seen once. Losses at the gene ends were 5 bases for V and 2 bases for J; bases not matched to a gene: 10. Per germline, CDR1 PRHDT and CDR2 FYEKMQ (reference sequence). The CDR3 contains 16 residues. Specified time point: patch test 1, 2 weeks after DPC sensitization. Noted treatment: therapeutic diphenylcyclopropenone sensitization with weekly scalp DPC. Study observations and caveats: TCRs above 1 in 1000 frequency did not change with DPC sensitization.

This sequence joins TRBV13 and TRBJ2-5, with 8 bases lining up with TRBD2. The clonotype originates from a woman aged 45-59 years with alopecia areata. Some clones in this sample may be carry-over from other donors' samples. This material consisted of whole blood, taken in connection with sensitization to the hapten diphenylcyclopropenone (DPC). CDR3 in DNA: TGTGCCAGCAGCCAAGGCTCTCGCGGGAGGCAAGAGACCCAGTACTTC. Translating it yields CASSQGSRGRQETQYF.